One and the same sample provided the 18 T cell receptor beta chains below, sequenced in a study of T cell changes during pregnancy in multiple sclerosis (dated by TCRdb to between 2018 and 2021). Library creation used the immunoSEQ multiplex PCR assay. TCRdb re-hosts the immuneACCESS table, in-frame sequences only. Its copies lack some clones; in the studies checked, an unresolved V gene accounts for under half of them, and the cause for the rest is not known. This sample holds about 36,000 clones; 80% to 95% were observed only once. The top ten clones comprise around 0.41% of the sample. Sequences were derived from CD4+ T cells from peripheral blood mononuclear cells, sampled in the third trimester of pregnancy. These receptors came from a female donor in good health, enrolled as a control in a pregnancy study.

The V call is TRBV6-1, the J call TRBJ1-2; D not certain. The germline V and J ends were trimmed by 6 bases and 9 bases, with 8 bases remaining between them. Germline V gene sequence: CDR1 MNHNS, CDR2 SASEGT. The CDR3 spans 10 residues. The CDR3 DNA reads as TGTGCCAGCAGGACTAGAAGCTACACCTTC. This codes for CASRTRSYTF.

This chain uses TRBV6-5 with TRBJ2-7; possible D gene TRBD1, 5 bases. The CDR3 has 15 residues. Per the germline V gene, CDR1 is MNHEY and CDR2 is SVGAGI. Trimming removed 0 bases from V and 8 bases from J, with 17 bases in between. The CDR3 sequence: CASSYSGQLSTKQYF. CDR3 in DNA: TGTGCCAGCAGTTACTCGGGGCAGTTATCTACGAAGCAGTACTTC.

J is TRBJ1-2 and V is TRBV27; 8 bases match TRBD1. Germline CDR1 is MNHEY and CDR2 is SMNVEV (reference sequence). CDR3 length: 13 residues. V lost 4 bases to trimming and J lost 2 bases; unmatched junction nucleotides: 0. The CDR3 region is CASSWTGNYGYTF. The CDR3 nucleotides are TGTGCCAGCAGTTGGACAGGGAACTATGGCTACACCTTC.

This chain links TRBV6-6 with TRBJ1-2; D gene ambiguous. CDR3 length: 13 amino acids. Germline V gives CDR1 MNHNY, CDR2 SVGAGI (reference sequence). The V and J ends lost 2 bases and 6 bases respectively, with 10 bases between them. This chain's CDR3 is CASSYEGRHGYTF. The DNA of the CDR3 is TGTGCCAGCAGTTACGAGGGCAGGCATGGCTACACCTTC.

The J gene is TRBJ2-3, the V gene TRBV4-2; 11 nucleotides align to TRBD1. CDR1 is LGHNA and CDR2 is YNFKEQ in the germline V gene. CDR3 size: 17 residues. Trimming at V came to 0 bases and at J to 6 bases, leaving 8 bases not matched to a gene. CDR3 amino acids: CASSQEHGQGAFDTQYF. The CDR3 bases are TGTGCCAGCAGCCAAGAGCATGGACAGGGGGCTTTCGATACGCAGTATTTT.

This clone was seen a handful of times. V usage is TRBV7-9 and J usage is TRBJ2-2, with D tentatively TRBD1 (6 bases). The CDR3 spans 15 residues. The germline V gene encodes CDR1 SEHNR and CDR2 FQNEAQ (reference sequence). V lost 5 bases, J lost 4 bases, and 14 bases lay in between. CDR3 coding DNA: TGTGCCAGCAGCCAAAACAGGGTACCCACCGGGGAGCTGTTTTTT. The encoded protein is CASSQNRVPTGELFF. Drawing the rest from reference TRBV7-9 and TRBJ2-2, the complete variable domain is DTGVSQNPRHKITKRGQNVTFRCDPISEHNRLYWYRQTLGQGPEFLTYFQNEAQLEKSRLLSDRFSAERPKGSFSTLEIQRTEQGDSAMYLCASSQNRVPTGELFFGEGSRLTVL.

The rearrangement joins TRBV5-1 to TRBJ2-7, with TRBD2 matching 10 bases. Germline V gene sequence: CDR1 SGHRS, CDR2 YFSETQ. This CDR3 is 15 amino acids long. V was clipped by 5 bases and J by 0 bases; unmatched bases: 5. CDR3 sequence reads: CASSPPSGSSYEQYF. CDR3 DNA sequence: TGCGCCAGCAGTCCCCCTAGCGGGAGCTCCTACGAGCAGTACTTC.

The chain employs TRBV20-1 and TRBJ1-1, with D hard to call. The germline V and J ends were trimmed by 6 bases and 3 bases, with 8 bases remaining between them. The CDR3 extends over 11 amino acids. Germline CDR1 and CDR2: DFQATT and SNEGSKA (reference sequence). The DNA for the CDR3 is TGCAGTGCCCTGGCGGACACTGAAGCTTTCTTT. Protein sequence: CSALADTEAFF.

The J gene is TRBJ1-6, the V gene TRBV4-1; TRBD1 matches at 9 bases. The CDR3 totals 16 residues. The germline V gene has CDR1 MGHRA and CDR2 YSYEKL. V shed 1 base, J shed 11 bases, and the junction held 9 bases outside the gene matches. CDR3 loop: CASSQASGQGHAPLHF. The CDR3 region has the DNA TGCGCCAGCAGCCAAGCTTCGGGACAGGGTCACGCACCCCTCCACTTT.

V usage is TRBV6-1 and J usage is TRBJ2-1, with 9 bases lining up with TRBD2. The CDR3 totals 14 residues. Germline CDR1 and CDR2: MNHNS and SASEGT. V trimming: 8 bases; J trimming: 4 bases; junction bases outside the gene matches: 6. The CDR3 DNA follows: TGTGCCAGCCGTAGCGGGGGATCGTACAATGAGCAGTTCTTC. The encoded protein is CASRSGGSYNEQFF.

In the case of this clone: An end of the junction does not agree with germline; a read error may underlie this. The chain combines TRBV7-7 with TRBJ1-1, with D perhaps TRBD1 (5 bases). The CDR3 spans 13 residues. Germline assignment: CDR1 SSHAT and CDR2 FNYEAQ (reference sequence). In nucleotides, the CDR3 is TGTGCTAGCAGCTACAGGTTAGGAACTGAAGCTTTCTTT. Protein: CASSYRLGTEAFF.

The rearrangement links TRBV19 to TRBJ2-5; 8 nucleotides agree with TRBD2. Per the germline V gene, CDR1 is LNHDA and CDR2 is SQIVND (reference sequence). V was clipped by 3 bases and J by 4 bases; unmatched bases: 10. The CDR3 length is 16 residues. The CDR3 loop reads CASSIPGGPSGETQYF. CDR3 nucleotide sequence: TGTGCCAGTAGTATCCCGGGGGGGCCCTCCGGAGAGACCCAGTACTTC.

J is TRBJ2-3 and V is TRBV4-2, with D perhaps TRBD2 (6 bases). The CDR3 covers 15 residues. Germline CDR1 and CDR2: LGHNA and YNFKEQ. Trimming took off 0 bases at V and 0 bases at J, with 7 bases between the two ends. The CDR3 DNA reads TGTGCCAGCAGCCAAGAGGCGGGGAGCACAGATACGCAGTATTTT. Translating it yields CASSQEAGSTDTQYF.

The chain employs TRBV7-8 and TRBJ2-7, with D uncertain. This CDR3 region has 12 residues. Trimming removed 2 bases from V and 4 bases from J, with 6 bases in between. CDR1 SGHVS and CDR2 FQNEAQ come from the germline V gene. The CDR3 sequence: CASSLNRYEQYF. CDR3 DNA: TGTGCCAGCAGCTTAAACCGGTACGAGCAGTACTTC.

This CDR3 is CASSIPGDYGYTF. CDR3 DNA: TGTGCCAGTAGTATTCCGGGGGACTATGGCTACACCTTC. This chain connects TRBV19 to TRBJ1-2, with D perhaps TRBD1 (5 bases). This CDR3 region has 13 residues. V dropped 3 bases and J dropped 3 bases, with 8 bases sitting between them. Germline CDR1 LNHDA, CDR2 SQIVND (reference sequence).

V usage is TRBV7-9 and J usage is TRBJ1-6; possibly TRBD1 for D (6 bases). The germline gives CDR1 SEHNR, CDR2 FQNEAQ (reference sequence). With 7 bases removed from V and 4 bases from J, the gap between germline ends came to 17 bases. CDR3 size: 16 residues. The CDR3 region has the DNA TGTGCCAGCAAGAAGGGGTTCAGGGGTTATAATTCACCCCTCCACTTT. Amino acid sequence: CASKKGFRGYNSPLHF.

The chain combines TRBV6-6 with TRBJ2-1; 8 positions match TRBD2. After removal of 5 bases from V and 4 bases from J, the junction contained 4 bases not matched to a gene. CDR1 is MNHNY and CDR2 is SVGAGI in the germline V gene (reference sequence). The CDR3 totals 14 residues. Here the CDR3 DNA reads TGTGCCAGCAGTCCGGGACTAGGGTACAATGAGCAGTTCTTC. This gives the protein CASSPGLGYNEQFF.

This sequence joins TRBV4-3 and TRBJ1-4; 7 bases are a match to TRBD1. Losses at the gene ends were 4 bases for V and 2 bases for J; bases not matched to a gene: 7. CDR3 length: 16 residues. Germline CDR1 LGHNA, CDR2 YSLEER. The CDR3 sequence is CASSPTGVRTNEKLFF. Written as DNA, the CDR3 is TGCGCCAGCAGCCCTACAGGGGTGCGCACTAATGAAAAACTGTTTTTT.